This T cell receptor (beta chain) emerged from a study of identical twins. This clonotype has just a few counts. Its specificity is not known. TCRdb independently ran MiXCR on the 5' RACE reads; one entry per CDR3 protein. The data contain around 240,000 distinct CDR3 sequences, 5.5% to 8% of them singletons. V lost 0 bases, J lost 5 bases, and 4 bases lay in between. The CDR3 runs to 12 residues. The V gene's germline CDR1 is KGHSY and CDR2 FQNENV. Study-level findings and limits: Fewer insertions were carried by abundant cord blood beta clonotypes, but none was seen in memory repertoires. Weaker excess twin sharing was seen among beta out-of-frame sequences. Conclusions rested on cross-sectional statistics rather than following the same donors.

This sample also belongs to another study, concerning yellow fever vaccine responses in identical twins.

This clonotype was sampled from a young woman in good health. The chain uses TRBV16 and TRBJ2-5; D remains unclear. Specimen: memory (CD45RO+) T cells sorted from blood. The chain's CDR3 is CASSQSWETQYF. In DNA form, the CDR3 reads TGTGCCAGCAGCCAATCTTGGGAGACCCAGTACTTC. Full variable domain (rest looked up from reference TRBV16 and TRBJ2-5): GEEVAQTPKHLVRGEGQKAKLYCAPIKGHSYVFWYQQVLKNEFKFLISFQNENVFDETGMPKERFSAKCLPNSPCSLEIQATKLEDSAVYFCASSQSWETQYFGPGTRLLVL.